This passage covers 18 T cell receptor delta chains from one sample sequenced in a study of γδ T cells in repeated Plasmodium falciparum infection. TCRdb redid clone calling on the multiplex PCR reads using CATT. The profile shows around 46,000 delta-chain clones, approximately 1.8% of them singletons. Vgamma9/Vdelta2+ and Vdelta2-negative gammadelta T cells were flow-sorted from PBMC for bulk sequencing. Sequencing was done on a sample of gamma-delta T cells from blood. The receptors derive from a pool of human donors (malaria-infected and uninfected, not separated).

In its sample, this clone was seen many times. This sequence joins TRDV1 and TRDJ1; tentative D call: TRDD2 (8 bases). V was cut by 0 bases and J by 0 bases, with 38 bases left in between. Germline CDR1 and CDR2: TSWWSYY and QGS. This CDR3 region has 25 residues. The CDR3 DNA follows: TGTGCTCTTGGGGAACTAAACAAGTCTTCCTACGTCGGGATACTTCAAGACACGTACACCGATAAACTCATCTTT. Amino acid sequence: CALGELNKSSYVGILQDTYTDKLIF.

A few counts support this clone. TCRdb records a much larger clone's protein for this DNA, with a difference at residue 3 that likely arises from a read error; the protein given is the translation of the DNA. V and J are TRDV3 and TRDJ1, with 7 bases matching TRDD3. The J gene was not available in TCRdb and was assigned here by matching the DNA to germline segments. CDR3 length: 16 amino acids. Germline V gives CDR1 TVYSNPD, CDR2 GDNSRS (reference sequence). The V gene end was trimmed by 5 bases and the J gene end by 2 bases; junction bases not matched to a gene: 17. DNA for the CDR3: TGTGCCGCACTATCCTGGGGGTACCAGGGAACCGATAAACTCATCTTT. As protein: CAALSWGYQGTDKLIF.

For this clone: A much larger clone differs by one base, so this may be a read error. The same CDR3 arises from other DNA sequences in this sample as well. The V gene is TRDV1; the J gene was not called; the table's D call TRDD3 went unverified against the DNA. The germline gives CDR1 TSWWSYY, CDR2 QGS. This CDR3 has 27 residues. The DNA for the CDR3 is TGTGCTCTTGGGGAAAAGGACTGGAATCCTCGCCCGGAATTACTGGGGGCTTTAATCTCCCTCACCGATAAACTTATCTTT. It encodes CALGEKDWNPRPELLGALISLTDKLIF.

In its sample, this clone was seen a few times. This clone may be a read error of a much larger clone one base away. Distinct nucleotide sequences in the sample also encode this CDR3. V gene TRDV1 combines with J gene TRDJ4, with TRDD3 matching over 10 bases. The CDR3 runs to 20 residues. Germline values: CDR1 TSWWSYY, CDR2 QGS. CDR3 in DNA: TGTGCTCTTGGGGATCCACTTGCGGGTACTGGGGGATGGAGGGCTAGACCACTGATCTTT. Translation gives CALGDPLAGTGGWRARPLIF.

This clone appeared many times. A read error is the likely source, as a far larger clone sits one nucleotide away. This CDR3 is also generated by other DNA sequences in the sample. The V gene call reads TRDV2; no J gene was called; TRDD3 is the table's D call, not checked against the DNA. Germline CDR1 reads GEAIGNYY; CDR2 reads EKD. The CDR3 totals 20 residues. The CDR3 nucleotides are TGTGCCTGTGACACAGTCGCTCCAATCCGCGATACAAGGCGCGGCGATAAGCTCATCTTT. Translated, it gives CACDTVAPIRDTRRGDKLIF.

Note on this clone: The protein TCRdb gives is from a much larger clone and does not agree with this DNA's translation at residue 13, likely a read error; the protein shown here comes from the DNA. The chain employs TRDV3 and TRDJ1, with 7 bases matching TRDD3. The J gene was not available in TCRdb and was assigned here by matching the DNA to germline segments. The germline CDR1 and CDR2 sequences are TVYSNPD and GDNSRS (reference sequence). Germline trimming cut 2 bases from V and 0 bases from J; bases unmatched to any gene: 33. The length of the CDR3 is 23 residues. Here the CDR3 reads CAFPGPPTGDSSHLFLYTDKLIF. The DNA of the CDR3 is TGTGCCTTTCCCGGGCCCCCTACTGGGGATAGTAGCCACCTTTTTTTGTACACCGATAAACTCATCTTT.

This clone was seen repeatedly, ten times or more. A single base is all that separates this from a far larger clone, so a read error is likely. Other nucleotide sequences in the sample specify the same CDR3. The chain combines TRDV1 with TRDJ1; 7 bases are a match to TRDD3. In the absence of a J gene in TCRdb, the DNA was matched to germline to assign it here. CDR1 TSWWSYY and CDR2 QGS come from the germline V gene. The CDR3 spans 18 residues. Germline trimming cut 1 base from V and 3 bases from J; bases unmatched to any gene: 14. Here the CDR3 reads CALGEPSRLGDNPDKLIF. The DNA for the CDR3 is TGTGCTCTTGGGGAACCCTCACGCCTAGGGGATAATCCCGATAAACTCATCTTT.

This clone was seen repeatedly, ten times or more. The mismatch at residue 17 between this DNA's translation and the TCRdb protein of a much larger clone likely reflects a read error; the protein shown is translated from the DNA. The chain links TRDV1 to TRDJ1; possibly TRDD3 for D (6 bases). CDR1 is TSWWSYY, CDR2 QGS, per germline. The CDR3 consists of 18 residues. The CDR3 is CALGELIPILLGWDKLTF. The CDR3 DNA follows: TGTGCTCTTGGGGAACTTATCCCTATTCTACTGGGTTGGGATAAACTCACCTTT.

As concerns this clone: This sequence is one base from a far larger clone and is likely a read error. Other DNA sequences of this sample code for an identical CDR3. The chain employs TRDV3 and TRDJ1; 12 bases map to TRDD3. The J gene was not available in TCRdb and was assigned here by matching the DNA to germline segments. Germline CDR1 TVYSNPD, CDR2 GDNSRS (reference sequence). The junction had 29 bases not matched to a gene; V was cut back by 0 bases and J by 0 bases. The CDR3 consists of 24 residues. The CDR3 coding sequence is TGTGCCTTTAGCTACCCTTCCTACTTAGGGGATGTACTGGGGGATACACTGTACACCGATAAACTCATCTTT. This encodes CAFSYPSYLGDVLGDTLYTDKLIF.

As concerns this clone: A read error likely explains why the TCRdb protein, taken from a much larger clone, differs from this DNA's translation at residue 13; the protein shown is translated from the DNA. This chain joins TRDV1 and TRDJ1; TRDD3 agrees at 8 bases. Here the J gene came from matching the DNA to germline, since TCRdb omits it. Losses at the gene ends were 0 bases for V and 0 bases for J; bases not matched to a gene: 18. The germline CDR1 and CDR2 sequences are TSWWSYY and QGS. CDR3 length: 21 residues. Written as DNA, the CDR3 is TGTGCTCTTGGGGAACTTCCCTTCAGGTACTGGGGGGCCTCGTACACCGATAAACTCATCTTT. As protein: CALGELPFRYWGASYTDKLIF.

In its sample, this clone was seen many times. The protein held in TCRdb is that of a much larger clone and does not match this DNA's translation at residue 11, likely because of a read error; the protein shown is translated from the DNA. DNA of the CDR3: TGTGCTCTTGGGGAACTCCACTTCCCCTTCCCACAGTTTTTGAGGGGGATACGCACAGCTACGGGGTACACCGATAAACTCATCTTT. This codes for CALGELHFPFPQFLRGIRTATGYTDKLIF. The V call is TRDV1, the J call TRDJ1, with 10 bases aligning to TRDD3. The J gene, left out of TCRdb, was set here by checking the DNA against germline. V lost 0 bases and J lost 0; bases outside the gene matches: 40. This CDR3 spans 29 amino acids. In germline, CDR1 is TSWWSYY, CDR2 QGS.

On this clone itself: The protein TCRdb lists belongs to a much larger clone and differs from this DNA's translation at residue 15, which points to a read error; the protein shown is made from the DNA. This sequence joins TRDV3 and TRDJ1; 13 bases fit TRDD3. TCRdb is silent on the J gene; assignment here came from matching the DNA to germline. J lost 0 bases, V lost 2 bases, and 30 bases had no gene match. The length of the CDR3 is 24 residues. Germline assignment: CDR1 TVYSNPD and CDR2 GDNSRS (reference sequence). As DNA, the CDR3 is TGTGCCTTTGTCATCGCTCCGAAACTATCTACTGGGGGATACGAGCCTCTCTACACCGATAAACTCATCTTT. Protein: CAFVIAPKLSTGGYEPLYTDKLIF. Filled out from reference TRDV3 and TRDJ1, the complete variable domain reads CDKVTQSSPDQTVASGSEVVLLCTYDTVYSNPDLFWYRIRPDYSFQFVFYGDNSRSEGADFTQGRFSVKHILTQKAFHLVISPVRTEDSATYYCAFVIAPKLSTGGYEPLYTDKLIFGKGTRVTVEP.

This clone was detected many times. The chain employs TRDV1 and TRDJ1; possible D gene TRDD3, 6 bases. TCRdb is silent on the J gene; assignment here came from matching the DNA to germline. Germline CDR1 and CDR2: TSWWSYY and QGS. The CDR3 runs 18 residues. Trimming stripped 0 bases from V and 0 bases from J, with 17 bases between. This chain's CDR3 is CALGELWSGGGYTDKLIF. The DNA of the CDR3 is TGTGCTCTTGGGGAACTATGGTCTGGTGGGGGGTACACCGATAAACTCATCTTT.

To note about this clone: The likely explanation is a read error, given a far larger clone one base away. The sample has other DNA sequences that encode this CDR3 too. The V and J genes are TRDV1 and TRDJ1; 9 bases match TRDD3. TCRdb gives no J gene; it was assigned here by matching the DNA to germline. This CDR3 is 24 amino acids long. The germline V gene encodes CDR1 TSWWSYY and CDR2 QGS. CDR3 loop: CALGELFPPFLRLAGGSYTDKLIF. The CDR3 coding sequence is TGCGCTCTTGGGGAACTCTTCCCCCCTTTCCTACGACTAGCTGGGGGATCGTACACCGATAAACTCATCTTT.

This clone showed up many times. The protein held in TCRdb is that of a much larger clone and does not match this DNA's translation at residue 12, likely because of a read error; the protein shown is translated from the DNA. The V gene is TRDV2, the J gene TRDJ3, with TRDD3 matching over 12 bases. TCRdb lists no J gene, so it was determined here by aligning the DNA to germline. The CDR3 contains 21 residues. Germline V gives CDR1 GEAIGNYY, CDR2 EKD. The V segment lost 1 base and the J segment 0 bases; nucleotides outside the gene matches: 9. The CDR3: CACDTLLGDTRFSWDTRQMFF. In nucleotides, the CDR3 is TGTGCCTGTGACACTTTACTGGGGGATACACGATTCTCCTGGGACACCCGACAGATGTTTTTC.

This clone was seen repeatedly, ten times or more. At one end, the junction sequence differs from germline, possibly due to a read error. V is TRDV1 and J is TRDJ1; D unclear. CDR1 is TSWWSYY, CDR2 QGS, per germline. The length of the CDR3 is 10 residues. Written as DNA, the CDR3 is TGTGCTCTTGGGGTCCCACGGGCCTTCTTT. Translation: CALGVPRAFF.

A few counts support this clone. The protein in TCRdb stems from a much larger clone and differs at residue 24 from this DNA's translation, likely a read error; here the protein is translated from the DNA. This chain links TRDV3 with TRDJ1, with 10 bases lining up with TRDD3. Assignment of the J gene here rests on matching the DNA to germline, because TCRdb gives none. The germline gives CDR1 TVYSNPD, CDR2 GDNSRS (reference sequence). The CDR3 covers 28 residues. The CDR3: CAFLRRYYLDPPIRVGYWGIRFTNKLIF. In DNA form, the CDR3 reads TGTGCCTTTCTGCGGCGATATTACTTGGACCCTCCTATAAGAGTGGGCTACTGGGGGATCAGATTCACCAATAAACTCATCTTT.

Turning to this clone: The protein held in TCRdb is that of a much larger clone and does not match this DNA's translation at residue 20, likely because of a read error; the protein shown is translated from the DNA. The chain couples TRDV1 to TRDJ1, with TRDD3 identical over 9 bases. TCRdb supplies no J gene; here it was assigned by aligning the nucleotide sequence to germline. The J segment lost 3 bases and the V segment lost 2 bases, leaving 34 bases of the junction unmatched. Germline loops: CDR1 TSWWSYY, CDR2 QGS. The CDR3 runs to 25 residues. The CDR3 bases are TGTGCTCTTGGGGAATTTCGTATTTCCTACGGAGTAGGTGGGGGATATTTTAAGTACGCCGATAAACTCATCTTT. It encodes CALGEFRISYGVGGGYFKYADKLIF.